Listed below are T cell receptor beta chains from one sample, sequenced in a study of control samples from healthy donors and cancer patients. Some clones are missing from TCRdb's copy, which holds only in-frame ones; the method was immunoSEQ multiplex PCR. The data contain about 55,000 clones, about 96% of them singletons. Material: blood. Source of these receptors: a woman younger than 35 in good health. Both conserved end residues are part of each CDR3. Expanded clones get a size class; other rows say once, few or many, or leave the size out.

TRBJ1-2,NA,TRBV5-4,CASSPSDGYGYTF
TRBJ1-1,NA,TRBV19,CASSPGVNTEAFF
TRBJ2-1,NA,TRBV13,CASRLQGASSYEQFF
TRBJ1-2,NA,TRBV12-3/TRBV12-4,CASSFRGAGYTF
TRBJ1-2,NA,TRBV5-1,CASSPVSGGYYGYTF
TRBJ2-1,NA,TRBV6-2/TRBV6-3,CASSSLIAGALQLFF
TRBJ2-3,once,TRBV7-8,CASSLVAAGGDTQYF
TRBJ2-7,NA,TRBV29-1,CSVEDPGLSQYF
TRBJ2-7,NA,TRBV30,CAWSRLPGERMGQYF
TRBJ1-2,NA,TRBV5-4,CASSFVGRGPDGYTF
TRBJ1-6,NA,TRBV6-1,CASSEAAGVGNSPLHF
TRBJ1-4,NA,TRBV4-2,CASSQEGRGRRKLEKLFF
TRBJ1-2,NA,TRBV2,CASSHPGQGYGYTF
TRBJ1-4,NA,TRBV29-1,CSGRTAEKLFF
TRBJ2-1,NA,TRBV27,CASSLARGSGSEQFF
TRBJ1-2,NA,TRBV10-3,CAITGVRDYGYTF
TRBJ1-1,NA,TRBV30,CAWSVYPGTINTEAFF
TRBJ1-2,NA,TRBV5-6,CASSLFGEKRYGYTF
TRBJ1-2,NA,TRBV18,CASSSDDREVRGYTF
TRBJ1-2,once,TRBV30,CVWGQPGGYTF
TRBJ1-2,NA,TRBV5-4,CASSIGTGRYGYTF
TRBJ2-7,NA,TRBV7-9,CASSPGASYEQYF
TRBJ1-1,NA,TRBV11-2,CASSPKGDTEAFF
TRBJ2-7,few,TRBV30,CAWARTKEQYF
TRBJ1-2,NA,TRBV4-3,CASSQAFPGGYYGYTF
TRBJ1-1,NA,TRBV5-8,CASSLDREAFF
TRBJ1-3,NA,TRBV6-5,CASSYLTEPSGNTIYF
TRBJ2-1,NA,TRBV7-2,CASSLAPRGGSYNEQFF
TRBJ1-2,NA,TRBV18,CASSPFLRGREDYGYTF
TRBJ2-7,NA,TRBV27,CASSKAGGGNEQYF
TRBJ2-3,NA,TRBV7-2,CASSLSGDTQYF
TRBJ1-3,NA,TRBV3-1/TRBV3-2,CASSQRGNGNTIYF
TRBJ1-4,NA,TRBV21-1,CASSKGGQGANEEKLFF
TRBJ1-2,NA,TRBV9,CASTAQGLIGGYGYTF
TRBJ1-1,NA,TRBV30,CAWSGSTGENTEAFF
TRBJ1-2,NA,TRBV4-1,CASSQDADTQNYGYTF
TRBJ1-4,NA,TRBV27,CASSLFSLDRDNEKLFF
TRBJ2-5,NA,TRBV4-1,CASSKLPPGLAGKETQYF
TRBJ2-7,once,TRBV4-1,CASSQTSGNYEQYF
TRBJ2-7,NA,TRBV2,CASSSSSGSGGGDEQYF
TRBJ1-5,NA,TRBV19,CASSMYGTGLDQPQHF
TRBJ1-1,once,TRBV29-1,CSVCDLNTEAFF
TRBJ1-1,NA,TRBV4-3,CASSPPGSTEAFF
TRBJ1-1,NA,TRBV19,CASSIASRGREGTEAFF
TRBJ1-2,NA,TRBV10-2,CASSTGQGYGYTF
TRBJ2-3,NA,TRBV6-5,CASSPSGGPADTQYF
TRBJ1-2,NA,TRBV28,CASSPPQGGGYTF
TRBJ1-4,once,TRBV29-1,CSVTGRGPTNEKLFF
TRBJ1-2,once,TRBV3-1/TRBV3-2,CASSRHPGLTNYGYTF
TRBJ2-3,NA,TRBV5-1,CASTSTSGGDPSTDTQYF
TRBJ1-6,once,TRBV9,CASSPHPSSYNSPLHF
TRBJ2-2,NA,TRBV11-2,CASSHADASQAGELFF
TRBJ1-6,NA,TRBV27,CASSFGRASPLHF